The present T cell receptor (beta chain) was sequenced within a study of Ad26.COV2.S vaccination and SARS-CoV-2 variants. Study background: The trial was COV1001 and the donor's arm was Ad26.COV2.S.

The table came from immunoSEQ multiplex PCR; TCRdb's copy has only in-frame clones and leaves some out. The sample carries fewer than 600,000 clones, 89% recorded once. This CDR3 comprises 13 residues. Germline V gene sequence: CDR1 MNHEY, CDR2 SVGAGI. Trimming cost V 5 bases and J 6 bases, with 11 bases left between them. Treatment: some 20 received Ad26.COV2.S at low or high dose, single or two shots; about 5 received placebo; per-sample allocation not given. The study sampled participants on day 63 after the first vaccine or placebo injection. What was given as vaccine was an Ad26 vector encoding Wuhan-strain SARS-CoV-2 spike.

This sequence originates from a person between 18 and 60 years old who received the Ad26.COV2.S COVID-19 vaccine or a placebo. This sequence joins TRBV6-5 and TRBJ1-5; possible D gene TRBD1, 6 bases. This material consisted of peripheral blood, taken in a trial of Ad26.COV2.S vaccine versus placebo. This CDR3 reads CASSTTGTQPQHF. CDR3 sequence (DNA): TGTGCCAGCAGTACCACAGGGACTCAGCCCCAGCATTTT.